A single TCR beta chain is shown here with its context. The sample is drawn from a study of T-cell reconstitution after alpha-beta-depleted transplantation in children. Preparation of the TCRbeta library was carried out with unique molecular identifiers. TCRdb analysed the PCR reads with MiXCR anew, one entry per CDR3 protein. The sample records approximately 510,000 distinct CDR3 sequences, 15% to 20% being singletons. V lost 6 bases, J lost 2 bases, and 23 bases lay in between. The CDR3 is 16 residues long. The germline CDR1 and CDR2 sequences are DFQATT and SNEGSKA (reference sequence). The material sequenced was PBMCs from the stem cell graft donor, taken from the stem cell graft. The rearrangement links TRBV20-1 to TRBJ2-7; D uncertain. This TCR derives from a human donor who donated a stem cell graft to a child with acute lymphoblastic leukemia. The CDR3 here is CSAPPGNPPITYEQYF. The DNA for the CDR3 is TGCAGTGCCCCCCCTGGGAACCCCCCTATAACCTACGAGCAGTACTTC.